The clone carrying this T cell receptor beta chain is a singleton in its sample. The data belong to a study of OX40 agonist ivuxolimab in advanced cancers. CDR3 size: 17 residues. The germline V gene encodes CDR1 LNHDA and CDR2 SQIVND (reference sequence). Unmatched junction bases numbered 9, after V lost 5 bases and J lost 0 bases. Assay: immunoSEQ multiplex PCR; the TCRdb copy retains only in-frame clones and omits some. The sample carries roughly 79,000 clones, about 85% recorded once. The chain joins TRBV19 to TRBJ2-7; 11 nucleotides match TRBD1. Sequencing used CD4+ or CD8+ T cells sorted from blood, obtained in a trial of the OX40 agonist ivuxolimab. This TCR was sampled from an adult with an advanced solid tumor such as melanoma, head and neck, liver or kidney cancer. The CDR3 nucleotides read TGTGCCAGTAGTTTCCGGGACAGGGGGTTCAACTCCTACGAGCAGTACTTC. This sequence encodes CASSFRDRGFNSYEQYF.